Below are 28 T cell receptor beta chains sequenced from a single sample in a study of control samples from healthy donors and cancer patients. Here immunoSEQ multiplex PCR was the method, and the copy in TCRdb shows in-frame clones only, minus some. The sample contains roughly 120,000 clones, 88% of which appear only once. The specimen sequenced was blood. These receptors all come from a woman in her 70s in good health.

This rearrangement joins TRBV11-2 to TRBJ2-1, with 10 bases fitting TRBD2. The trim removed 5 bases at V and 4 bases at J, leaving 8 bases unmatched. The CDR3 is 16 residues long. CDR1 is SGHAT and CDR2 is FQNNGV in the germline V gene. This CDR3 reads CASSLTAGGWYNEQFF. CDR3 nucleotides: TGTGCCAGCAGCCTCACAGCGGGGGGGTGGTACAATGAGCAGTTCTTC.

The chain uses TRBV7-2 and TRBJ2-5; D is perhaps TRBD1 (6 bases). The CDR3 is made up of 15 amino acids. Trimming left V 5 bases short and J 4 bases short, with 17 bases between. Germline V gene sequence: CDR1 SGHTA, CDR2 FQGNSA. CDR3 in amino acids: CASSTTGILTETQYF. CDR3 DNA sequence: TGTGCCAGCAGCACCACAGGGATTTTGACAGAGACCCAGTACTTC.

To note about this clone: The junction departs from the called germline gene at one end, perhaps through a read error. Other nucleotide sequences in the sample specify the same CDR3. The CDR3 region is CASSPDWGSTEAFF. The CDR3, as DNA: TGCGCCAGCAGCCCTGACTGGGGGAGCACTGAAGCTTTCTTT. V usage is TRBV11-2 and J usage is TRBJ1-1, with D tentatively TRBD1 (5 bases). Germline V gene lookup returns CDR1 SGHAT and CDR2 FQNNGV. The CDR3 is 14 amino acids.

The V gene is TRBV6-5, the J gene TRBJ2-6, with D unresolved. The CDR3 runs to 14 residues. CDR1 and CDR2 (germline): MNHEY, SVGAGI. Trimming shortened V by 8 bases and J by 1 base, and 9 bases separated the two germline ends. This chain's CDR3 is CASAGLSGANVLTF. The CDR3 region has the DNA TGTGCCAGCGCCGGCCTGTCTGGGGCCAACGTCCTGACTTTC.

This clone came up a few times. J is TRBJ1-2 and V is TRBV18; maybe TRBD1 (6 bases). V lost 3 bases to trimming and J lost 9 bases, with 14 bases between them. Germline loops: CDR1 KGHSH, CDR2 LQKENI. The CDR3 has 13 residues. CDR3 protein: CASSPGGRPSYTF. The CDR3 DNA follows: TGTGCCAGCTCACCGGGGGGCCGTCCGAGCTACACCTTC.

The chain couples TRBV9 to TRBJ1-3, with 8 bases that match TRBD1. Germline CDR1 reads SGDLS; CDR2 reads YYNGEE. There are 19 residues in the CDR3. The V segment lost 4 bases and the J segment 0 bases; nucleotides outside the gene matches: 15. The CDR3 nucleotides are TGTGCCAGCAGCCCCTCGGGGGGACAGGTAGTCCTCTCTGGAAACACCATATATTTT. Translating gives CASSPSGGQVVLSGNTIYF.

The table lists this clone with a few counts. The V gene is TRBV10-3, the J gene TRBJ2-7; 9 nucleotides align to TRBD1. The CDR3 consists of 14 residues. V lost 9 bases and J lost 2; bases outside the gene matches: 8. The germline V gene has CDR1 ENHRY and CDR2 SYGVKD. The CDR3 DNA sequence: TGTGCCATTGCCCCGGGACAGGGCGCCTACGAGCAGTACTTC. Amino acid sequence: CAIAPGQGAYEQYF.

This sequence joins TRBV21-1 and TRBJ2-3; the D call in the table, TRBD2, was not verified against the DNA. TRBV21-1 is classified as a pseudogene. CDR3 length: 18 residues. CDR3 residues: CASSKKTASGGHTDTQYF. As DNA, the CDR3 is TGTGCCAGCAGCAAAAAAACGGCTAGCGGGGGCCACACAGATACGCAGTATTTT.

The gene calls are TRBV3-1 (or the pseudogene TRBV3-2) and TRBJ2-2; D remains ambiguous. The CDR3 runs 15 residues. The V gene lost 2 bases and the J gene lost 0 bases, with 7 bases spanning the gap. Germline CDR1 reads LGHDT; CDR2 reads YNNKEL (reference sequence). The CDR3 reads CASSQHGPNTGELFF. As DNA, the CDR3 is TGTGCCAGCAGCCAACACGGGCCGAACACCGGGGAGCTGTTTTTT.

V is TRBV18 and J is TRBJ2-2; possible D gene TRBD2, 6 bases. This CDR3 spans 14 amino acids. The germline V gene has CDR1 KGHSH and CDR2 LQKENI. V was pared by 3 bases and J by 7 bases, with 12 bases between. Written as DNA, the CDR3 is TGTGCCAGCTCACCCCTTCGGGGAGGCGGGGAGCTGTTTTTT. Translation: CASSPLRGGGELFF.

This rearrangement joins TRBV12-3 or TRBV12-4 to TRBJ1-5; D gene uncertain. Between the trimmed V and J ends, which lost 3 bases and 5 bases, there was a span of 8 bases. CDR3 length: 13 amino acids. As DNA, the CDR3 is TGTGCCAGCAGTTTTTTTGGGGATCAGCCCCAGCATTTT. Its translation: CASSFFGDQPQHF.

The chain has TRBV6-5 and TRBJ2-7; possible D gene TRBD1, 5 bases. Germline lookup yields CDR1 MNHEY and CDR2 SVGAGI. CDR3 size: 13 residues. The V end was cut by 2 bases, the J end by 5 bases, with 10 bases between. CDR3 nucleotides: TGTGCCAGCAGTTACCTAGACAGCCACGAGCAGTACTTC. Translation: CASSYLDSHEQYF.

This clone was counted between two and nine times. Other DNA sequences from this sample encode an identical CDR3 as well. CDR3 protein: CASSEAGTGGNQPQHF. The DNA of the CDR3 is TGTGCCAGCAGTGAAGCGGGGACAGGGGGCAATCAGCCCCAGCATTTT. The genes are TRBV2 and TRBJ1-5; 10 positions match TRBD1. V lost 0 bases to trimming and J lost 2 bases; unmatched junction nucleotides: 1. The CDR3 is 16 amino acids. Per germline, CDR1 SNHLY and CDR2 FYNNEI.

V usage is TRBV6-4 and J usage is TRBJ1-1; a possible D gene is TRBD1 (5 bases). Between the trimmed V and J ends, which lost 6 bases and 6 bases, there was a span of 17 bases. CDR1 is MRHNA, CDR2 SNTAGT, per germline. The length of the CDR3 is 14 residues. The chain's CDR3 is CASSPRGEGAEAFF. The CDR3 bases are TGTGCCAGCAGCCCCCGGGGGGAAGGGGCTGAAGCTTTCTTT.

The CDR3 DNA is TGCGCCAGCAGCTGGGACACGAACACTGAAGCTTTCTTT. Protein sequence: CASSWDTNTEAFF. The V and J genes are TRBV5-1 and TRBJ1-1; D possibly corresponds to TRBD1 (6 bases). The germline V gene encodes CDR1 SGHRS and CDR2 YFSETQ. This CDR3 is built from 13 residues. Trimming took off 3 bases at V and 1 base at J, with 7 bases between the two ends.

The genes are TRBV2 and TRBJ1-4; D uncertain. The CDR3 is 13 residues long. Germline assignment: CDR1 SNHLY and CDR2 FYNNEI. Deletions cut 4 bases from V and 7 bases from J, with 10 bases between. The DNA for the CDR3 is TGTGCCAGCAGTGGCGGGCTAGGTGAAAAACTGTTTTTT. This codes for CASSGGLGEKLFF.

V usage is TRBV4-3 and J usage is TRBJ2-7, with unresolved D. The V and J ends lost 1 base and 5 bases respectively, with 9 bases between them. The CDR3 spans 13 residues. In germline, CDR1 is LGHNA, CDR2 YSLEER. The CDR3 nucleotides read TGCGCCAGCAGCCAAGCGTTGGGCGACGAGCAGTACTTC. Protein: CASSQALGDEQYF.

V is TRBV5-6 and J is TRBJ1-4; 9 bases fit TRBD1. The CDR3 has 14 amino acids. Unmatched junction bases numbered 6, after V lost 4 bases and J lost 8 bases. The germline V gene encodes CDR1 SGHDT and CDR2 YYEEEE. The CDR3, as DNA: TGTGCCAGCAGCGTACAGGGGGCTGGAGAAAAACTGTTTTTT. It translates to CASSVQGAGEKLFF.

The rearrangement links TRBV7-3 to TRBJ1-5, with 9 bases identical to TRBD1. The J segment lost 9 bases and the V segment lost 4 bases, leaving 4 bases of the junction unmatched. Germline lookup yields CDR1 SGHTA and CDR2 FQGTGA. This CDR3 comprises 13 residues. This chain's CDR3 is CASSSDRGSPQHF. The DNA for the CDR3 is TGTGCCAGCAGCTCTGACAGGGGGTCGCCCCAGCATTTT.

V gene TRBV7-9 combines with J gene TRBJ1-2, with D perhaps TRBD1 (5 bases). This CDR3 has 18 amino acids. Germline CDR1 reads SEHNR; CDR2 reads FQNEAQ (reference sequence). Trimming stripped 4 bases from V and 1 base from J, with 22 bases between. CDR3 nucleotides: TGTGCCAGCAGCTCCACCAACGGAAAGACAGATATTAACTATGGCTACACCTTC. Amino acids: CASSSTNGKTDINYGYTF.

The gene calls are TRBV9 and TRBJ2-1; 10 bases align to TRBD2. Looked up from germline, CDR1 is SGDLS and CDR2 is YYNGEE. With 3 bases clipped from V and 4 bases from J, the junction kept 4 bases outside the gene matches. The CDR3 extends over 15 amino acids. The CDR3 DNA sequence: TGTGCCAGCAGCGGGGAGCGGGGGGGATACAATGAGCAGTTCTTC. Its translation is CASSGERGGYNEQFF.

This clone was observed a few times. The J gene is TRBJ1-1, the V gene TRBV7-2, with D possibly TRBD1 on 6 matching bases. The V gene's germline CDR1 is SGHTA and CDR2 FQGNSA. The length of the CDR3 is 16 residues. V was clipped by 5 bases and J by 5 bases, with 21 bases between them. CDR3 sequence: CASSKRATGLGTEAFF. The CDR3 region has the DNA TGTGCCAGCAGCAAAAGGGCTACAGGGTTGGGAACTGAAGCTTTCTTT.

The chain joins TRBV9 to TRBJ1-1; maybe TRBD1 (5 bases). The V gene lost 0 bases and the J gene lost 5 bases, with 14 bases spanning the gap. The length of the CDR3 is 15 residues. Germline CDR1 and CDR2: SGDLS and YYNGEE. In DNA form, the CDR3 reads TGTGCCAGCAGCGTAGGGTGGGGCCGGGGGACTGAAGCTTTCTTT. Translated: CASSVGWGRGTEAFF.

The chain couples TRBV6-2 or TRBV6-3 to TRBJ2-6, with D tentatively TRBD1 (6 bases). There are 15 residues in the CDR3. V lost 5 bases to trimming and J lost 0 bases, with 8 bases between them. CDR1 MNHEY and CDR2 SVGEGT come from the germline V gene. CDR3 region: CASSETGSGANVLTF. The CDR3 bases are TGTGCCAGCAGTGAGACAGGCTCTGGGGCCAACGTCCTGACTTTC.

This chain connects TRBV2 to TRBJ1-6; D is unclear. Deletions cut 8 bases from V and 8 bases from J, with 13 bases between. CDR3 size: 13 residues. From germline, CDR1 is SNHLY and CDR2 FYNNEI. CDR3 protein: CASPRERDSPLHF. The DNA for the CDR3 is TGTGCCAGCCCGAGGGAAAGAGATTCACCCCTCCACTTT.

The chain couples TRBV10-3 to TRBJ1-1, with no clear D. Germline V gene data show CDR1 as ENHRY and CDR2 as SYGVKD. The CDR3 contains 13 residues. V was trimmed by 6 bases and J by 5 bases, leaving 13 bases between them. The CDR3 protein is CAIRGPSRTEAFF. CDR3 DNA: TGTGCCATCAGAGGCCCCTCGAGGACTGAAGCTTTCTTT.

This chain links TRBV5-6 with TRBJ1-4; D not certain. CDR3 length equals 13 residues. Looked up from germline, CDR1 is SGHDT and CDR2 is YYEEEE. V was trimmed by 4 bases and J by 8 bases, leaving 12 bases between them. CDR3 bases: TGTGCCAGCAGCCGTTTGATTGGGGAAAAACTGTTTTTT. As protein: CASSRLIGEKLFF.

The chain links TRBV28 to TRBJ2-1; 9 nucleotides line up with TRBD2. Trimming took 5 bases from V and 10 from J; bases not matched to a gene: 12. Per germline, CDR1 MDHEN and CDR2 SYDVKM. This CDR3 region has 15 residues. The CDR3 reads CASSPGGAGGSEQFF. CDR3 coding DNA: TGTGCCAGCAGTCCCGGAGGGGCGGGGGGGTCAGAGCAGTTCTTC.